These 24 T cell receptor beta chains originate from one sample sequenced in a study of T cells in Graves' hyperthyroidism and ophthalmopathy. Amplified TCR beta CDR3 regions came from RNA transcripts. Primed by the HTBI set, a first-round RT-PCR was run on the TCR CDR3. TCRdb passed the multiplex PCR reads through MiXCR, listing each CDR3 protein once. The sample yields roughly 660,000 distinct CDR3 sequences, approximately 15% seen once. Sequencing used blood. The receptors shown here come from a man aged 50-59 years with Graves' hyperthyroidism.

This clonotype has just one count. This chain uses TRBV6-2 or TRBV6-3 with TRBJ1-1; D unclear. Per germline, CDR1 MNHEY and CDR2 SVGEGT. The CDR3 spans 15 residues. Between the trimmed V and J ends, which lost 2 bases and 1 base, there was a span of 11 bases. The CDR3 region is CASSYVEWTNTEAFF. DNA of the CDR3: TGTGCCAGCAGTTACGTCGAGTGGACGAACACTGAAGCTTTCTTT.

Turning to this clonotype: The junction departs from the called germline gene at one end, perhaps through a read error. J is TRBJ2-7 and V is TRBV7-9; 9 bases map to TRBD1. The CDR3 contains 14 residues. Germline V gene data show CDR1 as SEHNR and CDR2 as FQNEAQ (reference sequence). CDR3 residues: CASSLTGGFDEQSF. The CDR3 DNA reads as TGTGCCAGCAGCCTGACAGGGGGGTTCGACGAGCAGTCCTTC.

The sample holds a few counts of this clonotype. This may arise from a read error, as a much more abundant clone is one base away. This chain joins TRBV2 and TRBJ1-6, with 8 bases lining up with TRBD1. The CDR3 runs to 13 residues. Germline V gene lookup returns CDR1 SNHLY and CDR2 FYNNEI. CDR3 sequence: CASSGGQGSPLRF. CDR3 DNA sequence: TGTGCCAGCAGTGGAGGACAGGGATCACCCCTCCGCTTT.

The V and J genes are TRBV10-3 and TRBJ2-3, with 7 bases fitting TRBD2. This CDR3 comprises 15 residues. Germline values: CDR1 ENHRY, CDR2 SYGVKD. V was clipped by 3 bases and J by 4 bases; unmatched bases: 7. CDR3 coding DNA: TGTGCCATCAGTGATGCGTGGGAGGGTGCAGATACGCAGTATTTT. This gives the protein CAISDAWEGADTQYF.

The table lists this clonotype with many counts. The rearrangement joins TRBV30 to TRBJ2-2, with 8 positions matching TRBD2. This CDR3 has 15 residues. V lost 3 bases, J lost 3 bases, and 6 bases stayed unmatched. The germline V gene encodes CDR1 GTSNPN and CDR2 SVGIG (reference sequence). The CDR3 loop is CAWRGGTSDTGELFF. In DNA form, the CDR3 reads TGTGCCTGGAGAGGCGGGACTAGTGACACCGGGGAGCTGTTTTTT. Full variable domain (remainder filled in from reference TRBV30 and TRBJ2-2): SQTIHQWPATLVQPVGSPLSLECTVEGTSNPNLYWYRQAAGRGLQLLFYSVGIGQISSEVPQNLSASRPQDRQFILSSKKLLLSDSGFYLCAWRGGTSDTGELFFGEGSRLTVL.

This clonotype was picked up a small number of times. The rearrangement joins TRBV13 to TRBJ2-3; perhaps TRBD2 as D (6 bases). V lost 4 bases to trimming and J lost 4 bases, with 12 bases between them. The germline V gene encodes CDR1 PRHDT and CDR2 FYEKMQ (reference sequence). The CDR3 spans 14 residues. CDR3 residues: CASSSRLVSDTQYF. The CDR3 coding sequence is TGTGCCAGCAGCTCCCGACTAGTCTCAGATACGCAGTATTTT. Using reference TRBV13 and TRBJ2-3 for the parts outside the CDR3, the full variable domain is AAGVIQSPRHLIKEKRETATLKCYPIPRHDTVYWYQQGPGQDPQFLISFYEKMQSDKGSIPDRFSAQQFSDYHSELNMSSLELGDSALYFCASSSRLVSDTQYFGPGTRLTVL.

In its sample, this clonotype was seen many times. The rearrangement uses TRBV12-3 or TRBV12-4 and TRBJ2-7; the match to TRBD1 covers 7 bases. Trimming took 2 bases from V and 4 from J; bases not matched to a gene: 5. The CDR3 sequence is 14 residues long. The CDR3 loop reads CASSLLQGRYEQYF. As DNA, the CDR3 is TGTGCCAGCAGTTTACTACAGGGGAGATACGAGCAGTACTTC.

This clonotype appeared many times. Here the CDR3 reads CSASRANSGNTIYF. CDR3 DNA: TGCAGTGCTAGTAGGGCCAACTCTGGAAACACCATATATTTT. J is TRBJ1-3 and V is TRBV20-1; D unclear. This CDR3 is 14 amino acids long. Trimming took off 3 bases at V and 0 bases at J, with 9 bases between the two ends. CDR1 and CDR2 (germline): DFQATT, SNEGSKA (reference sequence).

V is TRBV28 and J is TRBJ1-1; TRBD1 agrees at 9 bases. CDR1 is MDHEN, CDR2 SYDVKM, per germline. The CDR3 contains 14 residues. V shed 8 bases, J shed 4 bases, and the junction held 8 bases outside the gene matches. The DNA of the CDR3 is TGTGCCAGCTTAACAGGGGGCCGCCCCACTGAAGCTTTCTTT. Its translation is CASLTGGRPTEAFF.

This clonotype has at least ten counts. The rearrangement uses TRBV11-2 and TRBJ1-4; 9 nucleotides line up with TRBD1. There are 14 residues in the CDR3. Looked up from germline, CDR1 is SGHAT and CDR2 is FQNNGV. The ends lost 5 bases at V and 8 bases at J; junction bases unmatched: 6. DNA for the CDR3: TGTGCCAGCAGCGTGACAGGGGGGGACGAAAAACTGTTTTTT. As protein: CASSVTGGDEKLFF.

This clonotype was observed many times. The chain uses TRBV28 and TRBJ1-1, with D possibly TRBD1 on 5 matching bases. Germline-derived CDR1 and CDR2 are MDHEN and SYDVKM. V lost 6 bases and J 3 bases, leaving 14 bases between the germline ends. The CDR3 covers 14 residues. The CDR3 coding sequence is TGTGCCAGCAGCTTACATGGAGGGGACACTGAAGCTTTCTTT. It is translated as CASSLHGGDTEAFF.

This clonotype was seen at least ten times. The CDR3 here is CASSQSHRHEQYF. DNA of the CDR3: TGTGCCAGCAGCCAAAGCCACAGACACGAGCAGTACTTC. This sequence joins TRBV28 and TRBJ2-7, with unresolved D. The CDR3 covers 13 residues. Per the germline V gene, CDR1 is MDHEN and CDR2 is SYDVKM. V was cut by 6 bases and J by 5 bases, with 14 bases left in between.

The chain combines TRBV28 with TRBJ1-2; D uncertain. This CDR3 is 16 amino acids long. CDR1 MDHEN and CDR2 SYDVKM come from the germline V gene. Trimming left V 0 bases short and J 5 bases short, with 16 bases between. The CDR3 sequence is CASSLWTSPNVYGYTF. CDR3 nucleotide sequence: TGTGCCAGCAGTTTATGGACCAGCCCCAACGTGTATGGCTACACCTTC.

The chain joins TRBV6-1 to TRBJ1-6; D possibly corresponds to TRBD1 (6 bases). Trimming took off 6 bases at V and 5 bases at J, with 14 bases between the two ends. The CDR3 has 15 amino acids. Looked up from germline, CDR1 is MNHNS and CDR2 is SASEGT. CDR3: CASREGGRNNSPLHF. CDR3 sequence (DNA): TGTGCCAGCAGAGAGGGGGGGAGGAATAATTCACCCCTCCACTTT.

The sample holds many counts of this clonotype. The V and J genes are TRBV27 and TRBJ1-5; unclear D gene. Germline-derived CDR1 and CDR2 are MNHEY and SMNVEV (reference sequence). Trimming cost V 2 bases and J 3 bases, with 8 bases left between them. The CDR3 contains 14 residues. The CDR3 spells CASSLGSPNQPQHF. CDR3 sequence (DNA): TGTGCCAGCAGTTTAGGTAGTCCCAATCAGCCCCAGCATTTT.

This clonotype has only a few counts. The chain employs TRBV24-1 and TRBJ2-6, with 7 bases that match TRBD2. CDR1 and CDR2 (germline): KGHDR, SFDVKD. This CDR3 is 17 amino acids long. V lost 9 bases and J lost 0; bases outside the gene matches: 10. This chain's CDR3 is CATQAGRTNSGANVLTF. CDR3 DNA sequence: TGTGCCACCCAAGCGGGACGGACGAACTCTGGGGCCAACGTCCTGACTTTC.

The chain recombines TRBV7-2 with TRBJ2-7, with 12 bases fitting TRBD2. In germline, CDR1 is SGHTA, CDR2 FQGNSA. The CDR3 runs to 18 residues. The V segment lost 5 bases and the J segment 0 bases; nucleotides outside the gene matches: 11. The CDR3 DNA reads TGTGCCAGCAGCCTCCAACCCGGACTAGCGGGATTCTCCTACGAGCAGTACTTC. It encodes CASSLQPGLAGFSYEQYF.

This clonotype was detected many times. This chain connects TRBV9 to TRBJ2-5, with a weak D call TRBD2 (5 bases). Looked up from germline, CDR1 is SGDLS and CDR2 is YYNGEE. V was clipped by 3 bases and J by 5 bases, with 20 bases between them. The CDR3 has 16 amino acids. This CDR3 reads CASSAVLEAPFETQYF. The CDR3 nucleotides are TGTGCCAGCAGCGCTGTGCTGGAGGCGCCTTTCGAGACCCAGTACTTC.

This clonotype was picked up many times. This chain joins TRBV6-1 and TRBJ1-3; unclear D gene. CDR3 length: 16 amino acids. Trimming took off 6 bases at V and 0 bases at J, with 15 bases between the two ends. CDR1 and CDR2 from the germline V gene are MNHNS and SASEGT. The CDR3 DNA is TGTGCCAGCAGGCGAGCTTCTGGGAGCTCTGGAAACACCATATATTTT. It yields the protein CASRRASGSSGNTIYF.

This clonotype has a handful of counts. The gene calls are TRBV13 and TRBJ1-6; possibly TRBD1 for D (5 bases). Trimming took 6 bases from V and 7 from J, leaving 10 bases between them. CDR3 length: 13 amino acids. Germline V gene sequence: CDR1 PRHDT, CDR2 FYEKMQ (reference sequence). This chain's CDR3 is CASRNDRNSPLHF. CDR3 bases: TGTGCCAGCAGGAACGACAGAAATTCACCCCTCCACTTT.

This clonotype was seen at least ten times. V is TRBV18 and J is TRBJ1-6, with D uncertain. Germline V CDR1 and CDR2: KGHSH, LQKENI. The CDR3 loop spans 14 amino acids. Trimming shortened V by 3 bases and J by 8 bases, and 11 bases separated the two germline ends. The CDR3 loop reads CASSPVDRDSPLHF. For the CDR3, the DNA is TGTGCCAGCTCACCTGTGGATAGAGATTCACCCCTCCACTTT.

This clonotype was recorded a few times. The chain has TRBV4-1 and TRBJ2-3; 9 nucleotides agree with TRBD1. Trimming removed 0 bases from V and 3 bases from J; junction bases left unmatched: 7. The CDR3 is made up of 17 amino acids. CDR1 MGHRA and CDR2 YSYEKL come from the germline V gene. CDR3: CASSQEPGQGRTDTQYF. The DNA of the CDR3 is TGCGCCAGCAGCCAAGAACCGGGACAGGGAAGAACAGATACGCAGTATTTT.

This clonotype occurred a few times. J is TRBJ2-3 and V is TRBV6-1, with D hard to call. V was trimmed by 4 bases and J by 6 bases, leaving 8 bases between them. CDR1 MNHNS and CDR2 SASEGT come from the germline V gene. The CDR3 spans 12 residues. The CDR3 reads CASSGNSDTQYF. The CDR3 DNA sequence: TGTGCCAGCAGTGGGAACTCGGATACGCAGTATTTT.

This chain joins TRBV6-2 or TRBV6-3 and TRBJ1-2, with no clear D. The ends were cut back, 4 bases at V and 1 base at J, with 4 bases in the middle. The CDR3 covers 12 residues. CDR1 MNHEY and CDR2 SVGEGT come from the germline V gene. In DNA form, the CDR3 reads TGTGCCAGCAGTTGGAGTAACTATGGCTACACCTTC. It encodes CASSWSNYGYTF.